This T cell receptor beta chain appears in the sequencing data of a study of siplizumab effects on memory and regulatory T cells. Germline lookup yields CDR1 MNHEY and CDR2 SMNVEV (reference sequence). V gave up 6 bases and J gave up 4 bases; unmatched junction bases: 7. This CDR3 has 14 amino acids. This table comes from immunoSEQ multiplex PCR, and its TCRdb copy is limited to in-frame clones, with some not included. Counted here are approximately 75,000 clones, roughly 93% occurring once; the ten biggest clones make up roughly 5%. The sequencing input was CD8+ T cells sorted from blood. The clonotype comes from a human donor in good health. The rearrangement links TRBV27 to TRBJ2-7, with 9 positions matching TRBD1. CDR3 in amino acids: CASRMTGGPYEQYF. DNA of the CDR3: TGTGCCAGCAGGATGACAGGGGGACCGTACGAGCAGTACTTC.